These T cell receptor beta chains were read from a single sample in a study of blood T cell repertoires in COVID-19. The data were produced by immunoSEQ multiplex PCR, yet TCRdb's version contains in-frame clones alone and is incomplete. Among 150,000 to 180,000 clones, over 65% were seen once, and the ten largest hold approximately 1.8%. Material for sequencing was peripheral blood. The receptor source for this set is a man older than 75 with acute or convalescent COVID-19. CDR3s include the opening cysteine and the closing phenylalanine or tryptophan. Each record gives: clone size, D gene, V gene, J gene, CDR3 DNA, CDR3 protein. A D gene is named only where the DNA matches it firmly. Clone size, where shown, is once, few, many, or a class for clones that have expanded.

NA,TRBD1,TRBV6-5,TRBJ2-7,TGTGCCAGCAGGGGACAGTCCTACGAGCAGTACTTC,CASRGQSYEQYF
NA,NA,TRBV5-5,TRBJ1-5,TGTGCCAGCAGCCGTGAAGCGTTATATAGCAATCAGCCCCAGCATTTT,CASSREALYSNQPQHF
NA,TRBD2,TRBV18,TRBJ2-4,TGTGCCAGCTCACCACCCGGCGGGGGGGCCAAAAACATTCAGTACTTC,CASSPPGGGAKNIQYF
NA,NA,TRBV27,TRBJ2-4,TGTGCCAGCAGTTTGTTGGGCAGCCAAAACATTCAGTACTTC,CASSLLGSQNIQYF
NA,TRBD1,TRBV4-1,TRBJ1-4,TGCGCCAGCAGTCCGACAGGGGGCGATGAAAAACTGTTTTTT,CASSPTGGDEKLFF
NA,NA,TRBV7-2,TRBJ1-2,TGTGCCAGCAGCCCTTACGACAGCTTATCGTATGGCTACACCTTC,CASSPYDSLSYGYTF
few,TRBD1,TRBV2,TRBJ1-2,TGTGCCAGCAGACCCCGACAGGGGGCTTCCGGTGGCTACACCTTC,CASRPRQGASGGYTF
NA,NA,TRBV9,TRBJ2-1,TGTGCCAGCAGCGTTACCGGACTGGGAGAGCAGTTCTTC,CASSVTGLGEQFF
NA,TRBD1,TRBV28,TRBJ1-2,TGTGCCAGCAGCCCCCCCGGGACAGGGACTGGCTACACCTTC,CASSPPGTGTGYTF
NA,NA,TRBV7-5,TRBJ2-2,TGTGTCAGAAGCTTAGTGCCGGGGGGGCCGGACACCGGGGAGCTGTTTTTT,CVRSLVPGGPDTGELFF
NA,TRBD2,TRBV3-1/TRBV3-2,TRBJ2-2,TGTGCCAGCAGCCCATACCTCCCGGGGCTAGCGGGGACAGCCGGGGAGCTGTTTTTT,CASSPYLPGLAGTAGELFF
NA,TRBD1,TRBV3-1/TRBV3-2,TRBJ2-4,TGTGCCAGCAGCCAAGAGGGGACAGGGCTGGAAAACATTCAGTACTTC,CASSQEGTGLENIQYF
NA,TRBD1,TRBV14,TRBJ2-1,TGTGCCAGCAGCCGCGCCGGGACAGGGGACAATGAGCAGTTCTTC,CASSRAGTGDNEQFF
NA,TRBD2,TRBV5-6,TRBJ2-7,TGTGCCAGCAGCTTGGATGTCAGTTCGGGGGGGAACGAGCAGTACTTC,CASSLDVSSGGNEQYF
NA,NA,TRBV6-5,TRBJ2-1,TGTGCCAGCAGTTACGACCAGGGAACCTACAATGAGCAGTTCTTC,CASSYDQGTYNEQFF
NA,TRBD1,TRBV29-1,TRBJ1-4,TGCAGCGTACGACAGGGGGGTAATGAAAAACTGTTTTTT,CSVRQGGNEKLFF
NA,NA,TRBV10-3,TRBJ1-2,TGTGCCACGACCTCTGACTTGGGAGTTAACTATGGCTACACCTTC,CATTSDLGVNYGYTF
NA,NA,TRBV7-3,TRBJ2-7,TGTGCCAGCAGCCGACAGGCTAACTCCTACGAGCAGTACTTC,CASSRQANSYEQYF
NA,NA,TRBV28,TRBJ1-2,TGTGCCAGCAACCCGACAGGACCCCTTAACTATGGCTACACCTTC,CASNPTGPLNYGYTF
NA,NA,TRBV7-2,TRBJ2-7,TGTGCCAGCAGCTTCAGTCTCCACGAGCAGTACTTC,CASSFSLHEQYF
NA,NA,TRBV5-1,TRBJ1-1,TGCGCCAGCAGCCTCTACCAGGACACTGAAGCTTTCTTT,CASSLYQDTEAFF
NA,NA,TRBV7-9,TRBJ1-2,TGTGCCAGCAGCTCTCCACAGGGTCCCTATGGCTACACCTTC,CASSSPQGPYGYTF
few,TRBD1,TRBV5-1,TRBJ1-6,TGCGCCAGCAGCCGTACCTCCGGGACAGGGGAATCACCCCTCCACTTT,CASSRTSGTGESPLHF
NA,NA,TRBV19,TRBJ1-5,TGTGCCAGTAGTAGACAGGCAAATCAGCCCCAGCATTTT,CASSRQANQPQHF
NA,NA,TRBV5-1,TRBJ1-4,TGCGCCAGCAGCTTGAGCACGGGGTCTAATGAAAAACTGTTTTTT,CASSLSTGSNEKLFF
NA,NA,TRBV4-3,TRBJ1-3,TGCGCCAGCAGCCAAGAAGCTGCTAACTCTGGAAACACCATATATTTT,CASSQEAANSGNTIYF
NA,TRBD1,TRBV15,TRBJ2-2,TGTGCCACCAGCGGGACGGGGACAGGGCGATTATCGAGGGCGAACACCGGGGAGCTGTTTTTT,CATSGTGTGRLSRANTGELFF
few,NA,TRBV5-1,TRBJ2-2,TGCGCCAGCAGCCTCGGGCCAGGGCTCACCGGGGAGCTGTTTTTT,CASSLGPGLTGELFF
NA,NA,TRBV10-3,TRBJ1-2,TGTGCCACCTCTGGGGGCGACTATGGCTACACCTTC,CATSGGDYGYTF
once,TRBD1,TRBV19,TRBJ2-4,TGTGCCAGTAGTACCCGGACAGGGGTGAATGGAAACATTCAGTACTTC,CASSTRTGVNGNIQYF
NA,NA,TRBV7-8,TRBJ1-1,TGTGCCAGTGTGATGGGGGCCTCCACTGAAGCTTTCTTT,CASVMGASTEAFF
NA,NA,TRBV7-9,TRBJ1-6,TGTGCCAGCAGCCTAACCTTAAATTCACCCCTCCACTTT,CASSLTLNSPLHF
few,NA,TRBV4-1,TRBJ1-1,TGCGCCAGCAGCCAAGATCGGCCAGGGCGGACTGAAGCTTTCTTT,CASSQDRPGRTEAFF
NA,TRBD1,TRBV5-1,TRBJ2-5,TGCGCCAGCGGACAGGGGGCCCAAGAGACCCAGTACTTC,CASGQGAQETQYF
NA,TRBD1,TRBV5-1,TRBJ2-3,TGCGCCAGCACCCGGGACAGGGGGTACGCAGATACGCAGTATTTT,CASTRDRGYADTQYF
NA,TRBD1,TRBV2,TRBJ2-2,TGTGCCAGCAGTGAAGCGTACGGGACAGGGAATGCCGGGGAGCTGTTTTTT,CASSEAYGTGNAGELFF
NA,NA,TRBV24-1,TRBJ1-2,TGTGCCACCAGCGAGGCCGGCGGCTACACCTTC,CATSEAGGYTF
NA,NA,TRBV7-2,TRBJ2-1,TGTGCCAGCAGCTTACGGACAGCTTACAATGAGCAGTTCTTC,CASSLRTAYNEQFF
NA,TRBD2,TRBV18,TRBJ2-3,TGTGCCAGCTCACCACCTGGAACGGGGGGTAACCTGTATTTT,CASSPPGTGGNLYF
NA,NA,TRBV4-2,TRBJ1-1,TGTGCCAGCAGCCAAGGGTTAATGAGGAACACTGAAGCTTTCTTT,CASSQGLMRNTEAFF
NA,NA,TRBV27,TRBJ1-1,TGTGCCAGCAGTTTATTCGGGGGGATGGGGGGGGGCACTGAAGCTTTCTTT,CASSLFGGMGGGTEAFF
NA,TRBD1,TRBV9,TRBJ1-6,TGTGCCAGCAGCACCGACAGGGATTCACCCCTCCACTTT,CASSTDRDSPLHF
once,TRBD1,TRBV28,TRBJ1-1,TGTGCCAGCAGTGGCCAACTACCGAGGCAGGGGGCGATCACTGAAGCTTTCTTT,CASSGQLPRQGAITEAFF
NA,NA,TRBV27,TRBJ1-6,TGTGCCAGCAGTTTAGCGATACCAGGGGTTCGCTCACCCCTCCACTTT,CASSLAIPGVRSPLHF
NA,NA,TRBV6-2/TRBV6-3,TRBJ2-3,TGTGCCAGCAGTTACCCGACTAGGACAGATACGCAGTATTTT,CASSYPTRTDTQYF
NA,NA,TRBV29-1,TRBJ1-1,TGCAGCGGGACAGAGAACACTGAAGCTTTCTTT,CSGTENTEAFF
NA,NA,TRBV30,TRBJ1-2,TGTGCCTGGAGTGTGGGGCCGGCTAACTATGGCTACACCTTC,CAWSVGPANYGYTF
once,NA,TRBV27,TRBJ2-3,TGTGCCAGCAGTTTGTCGTTCGGGAGCACAGATACGCAGTATTTT,CASSLSFGSTDTQYF
NA,NA,TRBV11-2,TRBJ2-1,TGTGCCAGCAGCCCACCCCGAGGGTTCTCCTACAATGAGCAGTTCTTC,CASSPPRGFSYNEQFF
few,NA,TRBV12-5,TRBJ2-3,NA,CASGLGTGDRVGTDTQYF
NA,NA,TRBV3-1/TRBV3-2,TRBJ2-6,TGTGCCAGCAGCCAAGTTACAGTAATCTTCTCTGGGGCCAACGTCCTGACTTTC,CASSQVTVIFSGANVLTF